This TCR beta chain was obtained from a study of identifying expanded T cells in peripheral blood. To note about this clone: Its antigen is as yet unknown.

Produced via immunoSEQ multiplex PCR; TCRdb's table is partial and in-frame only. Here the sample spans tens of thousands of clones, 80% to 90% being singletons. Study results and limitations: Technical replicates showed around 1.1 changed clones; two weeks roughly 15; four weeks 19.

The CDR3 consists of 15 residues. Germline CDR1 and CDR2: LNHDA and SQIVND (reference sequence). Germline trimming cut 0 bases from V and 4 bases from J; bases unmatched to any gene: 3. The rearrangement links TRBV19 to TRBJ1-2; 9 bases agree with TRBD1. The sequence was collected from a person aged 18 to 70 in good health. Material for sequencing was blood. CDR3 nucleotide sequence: TGTGCCAGTAGTATAGATGGGACAGGGTCCTATGGCTACACCTTC. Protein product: CASSIDGTGSYGYTF.